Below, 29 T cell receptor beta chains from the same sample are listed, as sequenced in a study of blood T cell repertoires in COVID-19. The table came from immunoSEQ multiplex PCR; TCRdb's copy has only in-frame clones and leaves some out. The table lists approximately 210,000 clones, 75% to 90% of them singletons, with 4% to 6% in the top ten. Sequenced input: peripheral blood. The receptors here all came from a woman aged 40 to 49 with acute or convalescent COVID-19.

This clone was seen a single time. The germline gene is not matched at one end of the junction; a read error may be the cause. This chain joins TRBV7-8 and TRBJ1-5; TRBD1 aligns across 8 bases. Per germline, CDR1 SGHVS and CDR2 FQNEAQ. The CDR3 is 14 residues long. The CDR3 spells CASSFRGRNQPQHF. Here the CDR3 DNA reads TGTGCCAGCAGCTTCAGGGGGCGCAACCAGCCCCAGCATTTT.

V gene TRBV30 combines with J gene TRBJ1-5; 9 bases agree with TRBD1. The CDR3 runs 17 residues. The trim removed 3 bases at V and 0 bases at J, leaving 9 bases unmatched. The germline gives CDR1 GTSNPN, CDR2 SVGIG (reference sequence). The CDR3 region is CAWSPIRDRASNQPQHF. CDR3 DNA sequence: TGTGCCTGGAGCCCAATCCGGGACAGGGCTAGCAATCAGCCCCAGCATTTT.

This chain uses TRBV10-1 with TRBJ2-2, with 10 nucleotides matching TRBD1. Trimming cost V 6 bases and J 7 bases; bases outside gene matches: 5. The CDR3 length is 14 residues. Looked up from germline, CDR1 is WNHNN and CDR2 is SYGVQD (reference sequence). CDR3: CASSPDRGIGELFF. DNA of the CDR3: TGCGCCAGCAGCCCGGACAGGGGGATCGGGGAGCTGTTTTTT.

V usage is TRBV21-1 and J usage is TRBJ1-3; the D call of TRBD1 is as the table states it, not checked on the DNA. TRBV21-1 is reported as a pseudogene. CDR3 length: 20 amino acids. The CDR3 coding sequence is TGTGCCAGCAGCACCTTCAGGGACAGGGAAATAATCCTCTCTGGAAACACCATATATTTT. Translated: CASSTFRDREIILSGNTIYF.

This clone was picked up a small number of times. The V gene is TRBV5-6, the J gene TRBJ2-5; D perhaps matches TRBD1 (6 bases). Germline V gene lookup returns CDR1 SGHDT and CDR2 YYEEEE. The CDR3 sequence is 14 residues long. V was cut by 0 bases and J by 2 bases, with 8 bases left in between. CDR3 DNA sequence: TGTGCCAGCAGCTTGGGGACAGCTCAAGAGACCCAGTACTTC. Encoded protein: CASSLGTAQETQYF.

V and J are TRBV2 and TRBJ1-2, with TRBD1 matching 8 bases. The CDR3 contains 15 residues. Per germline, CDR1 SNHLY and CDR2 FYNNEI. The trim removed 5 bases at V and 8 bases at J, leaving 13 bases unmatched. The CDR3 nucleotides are TGTGCCAGCAGTCCTCGACTAGGACAGGGCTACGGCTACACCTTC. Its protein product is CASSPRLGQGYGYTF.

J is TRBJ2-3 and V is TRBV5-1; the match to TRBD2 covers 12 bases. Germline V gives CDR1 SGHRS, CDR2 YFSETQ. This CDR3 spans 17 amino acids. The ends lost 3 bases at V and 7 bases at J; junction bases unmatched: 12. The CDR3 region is CASSSPKSTSGGYTQYF. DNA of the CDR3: TGCGCCAGCAGCTCACCGAAATCGACTAGCGGGGGTTATACGCAGTATTTT.

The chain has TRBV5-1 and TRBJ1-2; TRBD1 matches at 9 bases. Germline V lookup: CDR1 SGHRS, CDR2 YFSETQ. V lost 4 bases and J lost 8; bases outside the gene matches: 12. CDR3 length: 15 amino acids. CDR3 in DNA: TGCGCCAGCAGCGAAGCCGCGGGACAGGGTAGGGGCTACACCTTC. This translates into CASSEAAGQGRGYTF.

CDR3 sequence: CASRGQLNTGELFF. CDR3 nucleotide sequence: TGTGCCAGCAGGGGACAGTTGAACACCGGGGAGCTGTTTTTT. The chain recombines TRBV6-4 with TRBJ2-2; 7 bases fit TRBD1. The CDR3 length is 14 residues. Germline CDR1 is MRHNA and CDR2 is SNTAGT. J gave up 1 base and V 6 bases, and 2 bases lay outside the gene matches.

CDR3 residues: CASSLGTGQRDEQYV. For the CDR3, the DNA is TGCGCCAGCAGCTTGGGTACAGGCCAGCGGGACGAGCAGTACGTC. The V call is TRBV5-1, the J call TRBJ2-7; D perhaps matches TRBD2 (6 bases). The CDR3 covers 15 residues. V dropped 0 bases and J dropped 5 bases, with 15 bases sitting between them. Per the germline V gene, CDR1 is SGHRS and CDR2 is YFSETQ.

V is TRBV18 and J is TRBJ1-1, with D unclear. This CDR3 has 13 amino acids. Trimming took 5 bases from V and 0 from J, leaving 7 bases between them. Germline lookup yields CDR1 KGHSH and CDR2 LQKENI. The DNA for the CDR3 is TGTGCCAGCTCATACACTATGAACACTGAAGCTTTCTTT. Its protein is CASSYTMNTEAFF.

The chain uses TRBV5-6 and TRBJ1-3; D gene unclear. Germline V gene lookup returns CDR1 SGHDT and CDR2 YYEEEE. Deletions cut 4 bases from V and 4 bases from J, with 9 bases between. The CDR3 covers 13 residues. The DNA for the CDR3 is TGTGCCAGCAGCCCCGGAGGAGGAAACACCATATATTTT. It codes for CASSPGGGNTIYF.

Here the CDR3 DNA reads TGTGCCAGCAGCTTAGATTCCAGGGCTGGCTACACCTTC. Its translation: CASSLDSRAGYTF. This sequence joins TRBV7-2 and TRBJ1-2, with D possibly TRBD1 on 5 matching bases. The CDR3 totals 13 residues. Germline CDR1 SGHTA, CDR2 FQGNSA. V was cut by 1 base and J by 7 bases, with 10 bases left in between. The variable domain in full, with the rest retrieved from reference TRBV7-2 and TRBJ1-2, is GAGVSQSPSNKVTEKGKDVELRCDPISGHTALYWYRQSLGQGLEFLIYFQGNSAPDKSGLPSDRFSAERTGGSVSTLTIQRTQQEDSAVYLCASSLDSRAGYTFGSGTRLTVV.

The CDR3 DNA reads TGTGCCAGCCGGCGGGAGGCTAGCACAGATACGCAGTATTTT. It encodes CASRREASTDTQYF. The chain has TRBV3-1 (or the pseudogene TRBV3-2) and TRBJ2-3, with 8 bases identical to TRBD2. The CDR3 loop spans 14 amino acids. The germline gives CDR1 LGHDT, CDR2 YNNKEL (reference sequence). The J segment lost 0 bases and the V segment lost 8 bases, leaving 4 bases of the junction unmatched.

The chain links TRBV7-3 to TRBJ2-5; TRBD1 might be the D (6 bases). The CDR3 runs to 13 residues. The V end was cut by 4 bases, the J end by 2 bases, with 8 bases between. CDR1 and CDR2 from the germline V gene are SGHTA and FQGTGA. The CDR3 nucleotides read TGTGCCAGCAGCTCAGGACAGCAAGAGACCCAGTACTTC. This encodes CASSSGQQETQYF.

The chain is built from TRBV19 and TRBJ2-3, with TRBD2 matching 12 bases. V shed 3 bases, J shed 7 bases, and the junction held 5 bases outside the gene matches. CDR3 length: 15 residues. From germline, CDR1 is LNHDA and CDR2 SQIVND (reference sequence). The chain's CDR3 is CASSIALAGGYTQYF. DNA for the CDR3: TGTGCCAGTAGTATCGCGCTAGCGGGGGGGTATACGCAGTATTTT.

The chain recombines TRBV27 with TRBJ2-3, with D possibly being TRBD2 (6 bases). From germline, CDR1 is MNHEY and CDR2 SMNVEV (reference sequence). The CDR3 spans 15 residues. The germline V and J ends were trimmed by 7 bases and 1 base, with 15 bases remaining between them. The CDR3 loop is CASTPNPGGTDTQYF. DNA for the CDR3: TGTGCCAGCACCCCAAACCCGGGAGGCACAGATACGCAGTATTTT.

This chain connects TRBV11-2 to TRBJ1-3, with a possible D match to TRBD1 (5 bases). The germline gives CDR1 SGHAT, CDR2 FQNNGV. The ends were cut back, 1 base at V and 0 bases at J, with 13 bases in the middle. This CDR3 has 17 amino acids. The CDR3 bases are TGTGCCAGCAGCTTAGTTGGGCAGGGCCTCTCTGGAAACACCATATATTTT. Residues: CASSLVGQGLSGNTIYF.

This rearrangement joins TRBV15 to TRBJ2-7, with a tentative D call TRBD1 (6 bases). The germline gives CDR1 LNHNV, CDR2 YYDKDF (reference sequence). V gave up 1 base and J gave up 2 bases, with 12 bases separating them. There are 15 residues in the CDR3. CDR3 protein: CATSRGRQDPYEQYV. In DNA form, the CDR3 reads TGTGCCACCAGCAGAGGCCGACAGGACCCCTACGAGCAGTACGTC.

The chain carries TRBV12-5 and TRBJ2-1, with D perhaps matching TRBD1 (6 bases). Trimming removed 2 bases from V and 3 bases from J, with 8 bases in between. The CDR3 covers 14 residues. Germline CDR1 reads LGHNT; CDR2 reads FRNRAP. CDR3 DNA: TGTGCTAGTGGTTTGACAGGGATCTACAATGAGCAGTTCTTC. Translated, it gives CASGLTGIYNEQFF.

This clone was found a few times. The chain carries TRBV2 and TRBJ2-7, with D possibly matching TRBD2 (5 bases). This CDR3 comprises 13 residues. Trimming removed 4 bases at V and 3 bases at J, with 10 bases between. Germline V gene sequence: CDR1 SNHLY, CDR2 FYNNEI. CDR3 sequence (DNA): TGTGCCAGCAGTGTCCGGGGTCTCTACGAGCAGTACGTC. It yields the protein CASSVRGLYEQYV.

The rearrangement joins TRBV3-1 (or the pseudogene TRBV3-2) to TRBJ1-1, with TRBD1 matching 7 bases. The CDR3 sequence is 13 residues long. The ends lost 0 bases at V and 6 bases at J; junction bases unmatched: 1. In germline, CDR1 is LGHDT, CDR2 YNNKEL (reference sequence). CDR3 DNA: TGTGCCAGCAGCCAAGAGGGGACAGCTGAAGCTTTCTTT. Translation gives CASSQEGTAEAFF.

The CDR3, as DNA: TGTGCCAGCTCACCCTATGCGGGGGCGAACACTGAAGCTTTCTTT. Translating gives CASSPYAGANTEAFF. The genes are TRBV18 and TRBJ1-1, with D tentatively TRBD1 (6 bases). V gave up 3 bases and J gave up 1 base, with 12 bases separating them. Per the germline V gene, CDR1 is KGHSH and CDR2 is LQKENI. The CDR3 has 15 amino acids.

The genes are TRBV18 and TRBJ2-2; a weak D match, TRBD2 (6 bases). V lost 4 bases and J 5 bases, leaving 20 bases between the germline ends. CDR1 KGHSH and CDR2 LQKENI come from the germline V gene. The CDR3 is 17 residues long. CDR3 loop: CASSLIVGGKKTGELFF. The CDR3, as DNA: TGTGCCAGCTCACTAATAGTCGGCGGGAAGAAAACCGGGGAGCTGTTTTTT. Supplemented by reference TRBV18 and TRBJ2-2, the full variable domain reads NAGVMQNPRHLVRRRGQEARLRCSPMKGHSHVYWYRQLPEEGLKFMVYLQKENIIDESGMPKERFSAEFPKEGPSILRIQQVVRGDSAAYFCASSLIVGGKKTGELFFGEGSRLTVL.

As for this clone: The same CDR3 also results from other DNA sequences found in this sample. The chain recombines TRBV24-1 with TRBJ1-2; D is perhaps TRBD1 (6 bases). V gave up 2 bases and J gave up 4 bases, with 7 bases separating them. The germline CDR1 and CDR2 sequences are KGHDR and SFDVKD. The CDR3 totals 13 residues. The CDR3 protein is CATSDSTGYGYTF. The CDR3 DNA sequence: TGTGCCACCAGTGATTCGACAGGCTATGGCTACACCTTC.

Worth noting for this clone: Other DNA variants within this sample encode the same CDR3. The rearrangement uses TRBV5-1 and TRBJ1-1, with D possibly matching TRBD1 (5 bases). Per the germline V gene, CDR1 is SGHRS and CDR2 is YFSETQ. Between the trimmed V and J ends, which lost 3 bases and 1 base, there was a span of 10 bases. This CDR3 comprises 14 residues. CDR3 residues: CASSSSGGNTEAFF. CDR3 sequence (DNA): TGCGCCAGCAGCTCTTCCGGGGGGAACACTGAAGCTTTCTTT.

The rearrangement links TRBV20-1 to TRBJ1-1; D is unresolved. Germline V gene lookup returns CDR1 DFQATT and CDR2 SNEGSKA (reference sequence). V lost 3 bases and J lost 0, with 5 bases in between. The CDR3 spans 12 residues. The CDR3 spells CSASRVNTEAFF. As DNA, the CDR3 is TGCAGTGCTAGTCGAGTGAACACTGAAGCTTTCTTT.

CDR3 nucleotide sequence: TGTGCCAGCAGCGTAGGGGGACAGGGGAGAACAGATACGCAGTATTTT. Protein sequence: CASSVGGQGRTDTQYF. V usage is TRBV9 and J usage is TRBJ2-3; TRBD1 agrees at 10 bases. V gave up 0 bases and J gave up 3 bases; unmatched junction bases: 4. Germline CDR1 reads SGDLS; CDR2 reads YYNGEE. This CDR3 is 16 amino acids long. Variable domain in full (rest from reference TRBV9 and TRBJ2-3): DSGVTQTPKHLITATGQRVTLRCSPRSGDLSVYWYQQSLDQGLQFLIQYYNGEERAKGNILERFSAQQFPDLHSELNLSSLELGDSALYFCASSVGGQGRTDTQYFGPGTRLTVL.

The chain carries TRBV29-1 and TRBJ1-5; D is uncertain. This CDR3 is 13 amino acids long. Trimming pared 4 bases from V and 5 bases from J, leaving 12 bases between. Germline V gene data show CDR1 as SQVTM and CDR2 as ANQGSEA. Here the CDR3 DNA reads TGCAGCGTTGGCGAGGGTGTTTATCAGCCCCAGCATTTT. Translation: CSVGEGVYQPQHF.